A selection of T cell receptor beta chains follows, all from one sample in a study of blood T cell repertoires in COVID-19. Using immunoSEQ multiplex PCR, the repertoire was profiled, and TCRdb retains in-frame clones only, with some absent. The data show around 360,000 clones, more than 75% seen once. Material for sequencing was PBMCs or T cells enriched from blood (not recorded which). These receptors were taken from a woman aged 30 to 39 who had recovered from COVID-19. The CDR3 runs from the conserved cysteine through the conserved F or W. Each record gives: J gene, V gene, clone size, CDR3 protein. Clone size appears in some rows only: once, few, many, or a class for an expanded clone.

j_gene: TRBJ2-7
v_gene: TRBV28
abundance: -
CDR3aa: CASKAQGGDHEQYF

j_gene: TRBJ1-6
v_gene: TRBV7-6
abundance: -
CDR3aa: CASSPIGQGNSPLHF

j_gene: TRBJ2-7
v_gene: TRBV7-9
abundance: -
CDR3aa: CASSLGTSGGEPYEQYF

j_gene: TRBJ1-4
v_gene: TRBV19
abundance: -
CDR3aa: CASSTGTTNEKLFF

j_gene: TRBJ1-1
v_gene: TRBV6-4
abundance: once
CDR3aa: CASSDGRGRAFF

j_gene: TRBJ2-7
v_gene: TRBV7-2
abundance: -
CDR3aa: CASRDRVVYEQYF

j_gene: TRBJ1-1
v_gene: TRBV6-4
abundance: -
CDR3aa: CASSIYRVDTEAFF

j_gene: TRBJ2-2
v_gene: TRBV29-1
abundance: -
CDR3aa: CSARAGQGGTGELFF

j_gene: TRBJ2-7
v_gene: TRBV14
abundance: -
CDR3aa: CASSQAVTYEQYF

j_gene: TRBJ1-5
v_gene: TRBV5-1
abundance: -
CDR3aa: CASSSNRGRWNQPQHF

j_gene: TRBJ1-1
v_gene: TRBV3-1/TRBV3-2
abundance: -
CDR3aa: CASSQAAGTEAFF

j_gene: TRBJ1-3
v_gene: TRBV5-1
abundance: -
CDR3aa: CASSLMGQGTGNTIYF

j_gene: TRBJ2-5
v_gene: TRBV5-4
abundance: -
CDR3aa: CASSLDPRETQYF

j_gene: TRBJ1-2
v_gene: TRBV5-4
abundance: -
CDR3aa: CASSLELETADYYGYTF

j_gene: TRBJ2-1
v_gene: TRBV7-9
abundance: -
CDR3aa: CASSRPGLAGLDEQFF

j_gene: TRBJ2-7
v_gene: TRBV6-5
abundance: -
CDR3aa: CASSNRDRGQQYF

j_gene: TRBJ1-1
v_gene: TRBV15
abundance: -
CDR3aa: CATKTDMNTEAFF

j_gene: TRBJ2-3
v_gene: TRBV5-1
abundance: -
CDR3aa: CASSYRHTSTDTQYF

j_gene: TRBJ2-3
v_gene: TRBV29-1
abundance: -
CDR3aa: CSAGLAGGPNQGPDTQYF

j_gene: TRBJ2-5
v_gene: TRBV5-1
abundance: -
CDR3aa: CASSFPSGSQETQYF

j_gene: TRBJ1-1
v_gene: TRBV18
abundance: -
CDR3aa: CASSPSAGEHTEAFF

j_gene: TRBJ2-7
v_gene: TRBV6-5
abundance: -
CDR3aa: CASSYSQGRSYEQYF